This T cell receptor beta chain was sequenced in a study of blood T cell repertoires in COVID-19 (dated by TCRdb to the early 2020s). About the study as a whole: Samples from collaborators originated in the United States, Italy and Spain and spanned both the acute and convalescent phases of COVID-19. Where available, HLA class I and class II types were obtained from metadata supplied by the sample provider rather than from assay-based typing. Subjects who had been exposed to COVID-19, were actively infected with it, or had recovered from it provided the deeply sampled blood TCRbeta repertoires that made up the dataset. The repertoires were released in a freely available public database intended as a resource for research on the immune response to SARS-CoV-2. The samples were drawn from the first 160 participants of the ongoing ImmuneRACE study and from some 1,300 subjects provided by 6 global collaborators. The sample metadata nearly always contained a de-identified subject ID, COVID-19 status, age in years and sex. The material from the prospective study consisted of cDNA or gDNA derived from T cells, B-cell-depleted T cells, or PBMCs. What the work shows at the level of the full study, not this receptor alone: Clinical and demographic metadata were provided uncurated, with the amount varying by source and participant.

The CDR3 goes from the cysteine to the phenylalanine over 15 residues. Just CDR3 DNA is preserved here, 45 bases in frame from base 1. Trimming costs V 6 bases and J 3 bases, and their ends lie 16 bases apart. Sequences LNHDA (CDR1) and SQIVND (CDR2) are obtained from the germline V gene (reference sequence). On this clone itself: What antigen it recognizes has not been identified. No qualities accompany the bases; no much larger clone lies one base away.

Whole blood was collected in K2EDTA tubes by collaborating institutions according to the institutions' own protocols. For TCRbeta analysis, collaborator samples were shipped as frozen whole blood, as isolated PBMCs, or as DNA extracted from either sample type. TCRbeta CDR3 regions were amplified from genomic DNA by means of the immunoSEQ Assay, a bias-controlled multiplex PCR. On the study's bioinformatics: Nucleated cell counts per sample were estimated from amplification of reference gene primers within the assay. To quantify the absolute abundance of each unique TCRbeta CDR3 rearrangement, sequence reads were collapsed and filtered. For each sample, productive Simpson clonality was calculated as the square root of Simpson's diversity index across productive rearrangements. The table was pulled from immuneACCESS by TCRdb, which kept in-frame rearrangements only. Such tables lose some clones; where checked, under half of the loss comes from unresolved V genes, and the rest has no known cause. From that table come the V and J calls and clone size; the DNA was used to work out D and trimming. The table for this sample lists around 44,000 clones; 65% to 85% of them were counted only once. The ten biggest clones cover about 40% of the sample.

The sample consisted of peripheral blood. This TCR was recovered from a man in his forties with active or convalescent COVID-19. The chain uses TRBV19 and TRBJ2-3, with a weak D call of TRBD1 (5 bases match). The CDR3 region reads CASSKRAQGTDTQYF. In nucleotides, the sequence is TGTGCCAGTAGCAAACGAGCGCAGGGTACAGATACGCAGTATTTT.